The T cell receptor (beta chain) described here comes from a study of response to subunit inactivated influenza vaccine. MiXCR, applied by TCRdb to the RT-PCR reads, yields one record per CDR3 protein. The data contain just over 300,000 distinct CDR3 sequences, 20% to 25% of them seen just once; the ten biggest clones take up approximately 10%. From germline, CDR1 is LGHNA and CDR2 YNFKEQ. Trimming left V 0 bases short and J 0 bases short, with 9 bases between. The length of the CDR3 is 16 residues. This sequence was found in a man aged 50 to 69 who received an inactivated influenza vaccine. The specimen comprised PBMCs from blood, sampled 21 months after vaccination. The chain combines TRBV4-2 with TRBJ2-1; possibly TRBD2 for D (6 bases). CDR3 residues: CASSQERRGSYNEQFF. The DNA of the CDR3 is TGTGCCAGCAGCCAAGAACGGAGGGGCTCCTACAATGAGCAGTTCTTC.